This T cell receptor (beta chain) was sequenced during a study of cytomegalovirus exposure and HLA in healthy donors. Primers: 60 Vbeta forward and 13 Jbeta reverse. The table came from immunoSEQ multiplex PCR; TCRdb's copy has only in-frame clones and leaves some out. The table has approximately 170,000 clones, around 77% seen once. This CDR3 has 16 residues. Germline V gene sequence: CDR1 LNHDA, CDR2 SQIVND (reference sequence). J gave up 2 bases and V 6 bases, and 9 bases lay outside the gene matches. Sequenced sample: PBMCs. V and J are TRBV19 and TRBJ2-1, with 8 bases lining up with TRBD2. The receptor was isolated from a woman in her thirties or forties in good health and CMV-seronegative. The CDR3 DNA sequence: TGTGCCAGTAGCAACACCGGGAGGGGGGCCTACAATGAGCAGTTCTTC. Amino acid sequence: CASSNTGRGAYNEQFF.